This T cell receptor (beta chain) was captured in a study of Ad26.COV2.S vaccination and SARS-CoV-2 variants. Whole-study context: Once or twice, 56 days apart, Ad26.COV2.S was delivered intramuscularly. Points from the study as a whole: Reported findings describe substantial breadth in spike-specific CD8+ and CD4+ T cell responses following vaccination.

With respect to this clone: What it binds is not known.

This CDR3 has 16 residues. Germline CDR1 and CDR2: SGHNT and YYREEE (reference sequence). V lost 1 base, J lost 4 bases, and 17 bases lay in between. Libraries were prepared by immunoSEQ multiplex PCR; TCRdb keeps only in-frame clonotypes and omits some of them. In the table there are hundreds of thousands of clones, roughly 90% of which are singletons. Treatment in this sample: about 20 received Ad26.COV2.S at low or high dose, single or two shots; about five received placebo; per-sample allocation not given. Sampling occurred on day 63 after the first vaccine or placebo injection. Aged 18-55 years, donor was enrolled in Boston in the early 2020s.

The input for sequencing was peripheral blood, taken in a trial of Ad26.COV2.S vaccine versus placebo. The chain links TRBV5-4 to TRBJ2-5, with a weak D call TRBD1 (6 bases). This TCR was recovered from a person between 18 and 59 years old who received the Ad26.COV2.S COVID-19 vaccine or a placebo. The CDR3 is CASSLPPTAGVETQYF. As DNA, the CDR3 is TGTGCCAGCAGCTTGCCCCCGACGGCAGGGGTAGAGACCCAGTACTTC.